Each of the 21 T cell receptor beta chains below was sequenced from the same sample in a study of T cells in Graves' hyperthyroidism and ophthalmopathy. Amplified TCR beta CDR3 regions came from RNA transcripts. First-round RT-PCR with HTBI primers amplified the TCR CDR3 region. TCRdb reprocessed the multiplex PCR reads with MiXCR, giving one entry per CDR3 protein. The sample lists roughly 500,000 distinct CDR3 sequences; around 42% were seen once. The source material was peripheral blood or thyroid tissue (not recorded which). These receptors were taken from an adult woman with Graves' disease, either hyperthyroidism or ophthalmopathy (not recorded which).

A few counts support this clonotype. The CDR3 protein is CASSYATTEAFF. CDR3 coding DNA: TGCGCCAGCAGTTACGCGACCACTGAAGCTTTCTTT. The chain is built from TRBV10-2 and TRBJ1-1; D is unclear. This CDR3 region has 12 residues. CDR1 is WSHSY, CDR2 SAAADI, per germline. V lost 5 bases, J lost 4 bases, and 8 bases lay in between.

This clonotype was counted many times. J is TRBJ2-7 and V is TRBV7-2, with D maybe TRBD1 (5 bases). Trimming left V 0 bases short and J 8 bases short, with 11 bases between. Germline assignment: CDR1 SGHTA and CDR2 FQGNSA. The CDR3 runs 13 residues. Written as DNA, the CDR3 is TGTGCCAGCAGCTTAGCTGGGGCCGTTAAGCAGTACTTC. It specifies CASSLAGAVKQYF.

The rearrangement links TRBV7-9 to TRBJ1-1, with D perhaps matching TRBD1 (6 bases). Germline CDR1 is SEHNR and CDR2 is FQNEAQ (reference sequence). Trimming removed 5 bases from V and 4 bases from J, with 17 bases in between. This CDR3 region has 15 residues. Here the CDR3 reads CASSPRTDPGTEAFF. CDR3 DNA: TGTGCCAGCAGCCCACGGACAGACCCCGGCACTGAAGCTTTCTTT.

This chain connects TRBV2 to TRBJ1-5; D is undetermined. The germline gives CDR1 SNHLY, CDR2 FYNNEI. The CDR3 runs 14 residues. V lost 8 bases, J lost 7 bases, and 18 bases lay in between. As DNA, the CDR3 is TGTGCCAGCGGGTGGGCGGAGCGCCAGCAGCCCCAGCATTTT. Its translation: CASGWAERQQPQHF. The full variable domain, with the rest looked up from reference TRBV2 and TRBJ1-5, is EPEVTQTPSHQVTQMGQEVILRCVPISNHLYFYWYRQILGQKVEFLVSFYNNEISEKSEIFDDQFSVERPDGSNFTLKIRSTKLEDSAMYFCASGWAERQQPQHFGDGTRLSIL.

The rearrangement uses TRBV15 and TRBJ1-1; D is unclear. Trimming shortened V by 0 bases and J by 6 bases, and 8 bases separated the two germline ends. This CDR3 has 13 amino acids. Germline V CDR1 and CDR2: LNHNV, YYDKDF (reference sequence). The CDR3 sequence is CATSRDPQAEAFF. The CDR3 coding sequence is TGTGCCACCAGCAGAGACCCGCAGGCTGAAGCTTTCTTT.

The CDR3 nucleotides are TGTGCCAGCAGAATCAGACCAATCATCGGGGAGCTGTTTTTT. Its translation is CASRIRPIIGELFF. The chain uses TRBV2 and TRBJ2-2; the D is unclear. Per the germline V gene, CDR1 is SNHLY and CDR2 is FYNNEI. V was cut by 6 bases and J by 7 bases, with 15 bases left in between. The CDR3 consists of 14 residues. Based on the CDR3 plus reference TRBV2 and TRBJ2-2, the full variable domain is EPEVTQTPSHQVTQMGQEVILRCVPISNHLYFYWYRQILGQKVEFLVSFYNNEISEKSEIFDDQFSVERPDGSNFTLKIRSTKLEDSAMYFCASRIRPIIGELFFGEGSRLTVL.

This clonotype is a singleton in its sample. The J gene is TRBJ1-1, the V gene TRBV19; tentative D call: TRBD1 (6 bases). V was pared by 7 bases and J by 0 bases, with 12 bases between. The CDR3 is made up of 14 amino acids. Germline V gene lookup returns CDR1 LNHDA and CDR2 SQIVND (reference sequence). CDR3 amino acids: CASTPRGMNTEAFF. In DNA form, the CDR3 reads TGTGCCAGTACCCCGAGGGGGATGAACACTGAAGCTTTCTTT.

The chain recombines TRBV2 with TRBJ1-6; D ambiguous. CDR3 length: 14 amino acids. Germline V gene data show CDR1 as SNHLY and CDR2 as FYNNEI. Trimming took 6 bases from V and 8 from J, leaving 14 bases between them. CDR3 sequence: CASSIRERDSPLHF. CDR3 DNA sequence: TGTGCCAGCAGCATCCGGGAGCGAGATTCACCCCTCCACTTT.

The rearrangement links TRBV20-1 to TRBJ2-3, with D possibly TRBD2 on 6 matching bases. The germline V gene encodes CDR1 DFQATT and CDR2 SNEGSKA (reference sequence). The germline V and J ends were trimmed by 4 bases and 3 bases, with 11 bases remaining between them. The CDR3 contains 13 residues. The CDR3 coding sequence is TGCAGTGCTACCGGGACTCGTACAGATACGCAGTATTTT. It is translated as CSATGTRTDTQYF.

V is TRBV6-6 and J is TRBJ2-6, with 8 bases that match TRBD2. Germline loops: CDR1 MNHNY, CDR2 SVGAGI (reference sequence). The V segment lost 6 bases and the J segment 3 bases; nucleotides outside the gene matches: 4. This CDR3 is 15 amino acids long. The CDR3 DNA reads TGTGCCAGCAGGGAAGCGGGAGATGGGGCCAACGTCCTGACTTTC. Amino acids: CASREAGDGANVLTF.

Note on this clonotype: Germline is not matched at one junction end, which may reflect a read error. CDR3 protein: CSAVQRVYGHTF. DNA of the CDR3: TGCAGCGCTGTTCAACGGGTCTATGGCCACACCTTC. The chain links TRBV29-1 to TRBJ1-2; the D is unclear. Germline-derived CDR1 and CDR2 are SQVTM and ANQGSEA. The CDR3 covers 12 residues.

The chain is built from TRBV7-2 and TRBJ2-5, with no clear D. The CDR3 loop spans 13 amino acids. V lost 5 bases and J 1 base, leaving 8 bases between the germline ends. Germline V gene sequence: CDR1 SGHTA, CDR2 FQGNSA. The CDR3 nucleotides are TGTGCCAGCAGCGGATCCCGCCAAGAGACCCAGTACTTC. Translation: CASSGSRQETQYF.

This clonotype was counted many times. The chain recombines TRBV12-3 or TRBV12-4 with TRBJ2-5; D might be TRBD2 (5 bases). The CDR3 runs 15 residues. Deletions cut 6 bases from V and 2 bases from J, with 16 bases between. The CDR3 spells CASSPLGGPQETQYF. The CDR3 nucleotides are TGTGCCAGCAGCCCATTGGGCGGGCCTCAAGAGACCCAGTACTTC.

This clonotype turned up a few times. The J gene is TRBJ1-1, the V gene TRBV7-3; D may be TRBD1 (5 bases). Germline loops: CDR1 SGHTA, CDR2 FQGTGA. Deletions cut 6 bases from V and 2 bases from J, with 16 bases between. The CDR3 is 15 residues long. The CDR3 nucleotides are TGTGCCAGCAGAGCTAGTTCGACAGCAAACACTGAAGCTTTCTTT. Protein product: CASRASSTANTEAFF.

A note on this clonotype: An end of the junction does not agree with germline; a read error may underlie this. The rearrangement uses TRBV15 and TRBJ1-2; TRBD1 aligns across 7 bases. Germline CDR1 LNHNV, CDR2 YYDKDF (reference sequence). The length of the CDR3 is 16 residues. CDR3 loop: CATSRVGGGTNCGYTF. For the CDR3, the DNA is TGTGCCACCAGCAGAGTAGGGGGCGGTACTAACTGTGGCTACACCTTC. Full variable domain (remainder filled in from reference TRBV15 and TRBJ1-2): DAMVIQNPRYQVTQFGKPVTLSCSQTLNHNVMYWYQQKSSQAPKLLFHYYDKDFNNEADTPDNFQSRRPNTSFCFLDIRSPGLGDTAMYLCATSRVGGGTNCGYTFGSGTRLTVV.

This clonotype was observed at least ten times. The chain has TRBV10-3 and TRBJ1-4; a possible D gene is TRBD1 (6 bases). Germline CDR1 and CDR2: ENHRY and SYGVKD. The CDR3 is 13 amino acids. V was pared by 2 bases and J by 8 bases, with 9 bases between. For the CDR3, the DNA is TGTGCCATCAGTGAGCCTCAGGGGGAAAAACTGTTTTTT. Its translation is CAISEPQGEKLFF.

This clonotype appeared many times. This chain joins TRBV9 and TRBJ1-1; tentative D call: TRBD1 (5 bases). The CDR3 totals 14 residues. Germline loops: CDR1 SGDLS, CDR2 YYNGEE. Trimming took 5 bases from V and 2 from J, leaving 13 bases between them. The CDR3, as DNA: TGTGCCAGCAGTGGGGACGTCTACAACACTGAAGCTTTCTTT. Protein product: CASSGDVYNTEAFF.

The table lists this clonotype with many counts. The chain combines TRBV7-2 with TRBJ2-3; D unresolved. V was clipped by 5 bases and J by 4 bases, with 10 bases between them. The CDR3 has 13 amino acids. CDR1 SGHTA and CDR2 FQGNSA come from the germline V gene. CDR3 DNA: TGTGCCAGCAGCCCCGACCCATCAGATACGCAGTATTTT. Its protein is CASSPDPSDTQYF.

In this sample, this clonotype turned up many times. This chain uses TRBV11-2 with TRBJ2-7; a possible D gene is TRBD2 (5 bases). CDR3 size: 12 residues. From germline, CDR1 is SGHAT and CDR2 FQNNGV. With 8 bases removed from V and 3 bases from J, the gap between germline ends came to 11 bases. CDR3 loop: CASGLAFYEQYF. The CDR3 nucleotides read TGTGCCAGCGGATTAGCGTTCTACGAGCAGTACTTC.

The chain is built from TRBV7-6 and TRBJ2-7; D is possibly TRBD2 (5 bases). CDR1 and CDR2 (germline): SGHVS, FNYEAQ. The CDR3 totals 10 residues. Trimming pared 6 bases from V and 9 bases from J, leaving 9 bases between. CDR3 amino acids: CASSFSGQYF. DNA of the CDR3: TGTGCCAGCAGTTTCAGCGGGCAGTACTTC.

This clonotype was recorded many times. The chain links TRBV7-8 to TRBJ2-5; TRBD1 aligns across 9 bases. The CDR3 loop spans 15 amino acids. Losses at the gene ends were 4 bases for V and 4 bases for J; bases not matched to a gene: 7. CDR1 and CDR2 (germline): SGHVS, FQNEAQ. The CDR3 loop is CASSWGQGSSETQYF. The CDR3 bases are TGTGCCAGCAGCTGGGGACAGGGATCGTCAGAGACCCAGTACTTC.